This T cell receptor beta chain was captured by sequencing in a study of T cell responses to AZD1222 COVID-19 vaccine. Profiled with immunoSEQ multiplex PCR; TCRdb holds only in-frame clones, not every one. The sample has 120,000 to 150,000 clones, 85% to 95% seen once. Trimming removed 7 bases from V and 4 bases from J, with 11 bases in between. Looked up from germline, CDR1 is LGHNT and CDR2 is FRNRAP. This CDR3 is 12 amino acids long. The receptor's source is an adult in good health. Sample: peripheral blood, taken on day 0 of AZD1222 vaccination. J is TRBJ2-7 and V is TRBV12-5; D call uncertain. Here the CDR3 DNA reads TGTGCTAGTGTTTCCCGACGGTACGAGCAGTACTTC. Amino acids: CASVSRRYEQYF. Looking up the rest from reference TRBV12-5 and TRBJ2-7 gives the full variable domain: DARVTQTPRHKVTEMGQEVTMRCQPILGHNTVFWYRQTMMQGLELLAYFRNRAPLDDSGMPKDRFSAEMPDATLATLKIQPSEPRDSAVYFCASVSRRYEQYFGPGTRLTVT.